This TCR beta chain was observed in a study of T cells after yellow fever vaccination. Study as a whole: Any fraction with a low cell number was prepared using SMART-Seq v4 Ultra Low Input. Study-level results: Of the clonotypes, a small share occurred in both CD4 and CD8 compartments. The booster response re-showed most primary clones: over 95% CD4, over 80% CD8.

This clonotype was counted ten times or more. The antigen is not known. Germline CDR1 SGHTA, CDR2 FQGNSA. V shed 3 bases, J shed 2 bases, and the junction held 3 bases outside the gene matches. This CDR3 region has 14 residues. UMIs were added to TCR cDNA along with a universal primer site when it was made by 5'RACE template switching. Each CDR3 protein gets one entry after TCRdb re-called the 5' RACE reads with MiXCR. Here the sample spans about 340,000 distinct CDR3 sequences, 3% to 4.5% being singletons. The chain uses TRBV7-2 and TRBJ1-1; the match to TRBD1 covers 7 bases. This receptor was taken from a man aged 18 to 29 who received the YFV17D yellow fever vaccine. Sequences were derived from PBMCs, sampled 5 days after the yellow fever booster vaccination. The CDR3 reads CASSLTGINTEAFF. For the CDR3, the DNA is TGTGCCAGCAGCTTGACAGGGATTAACACTGAAGCTTTCTTT. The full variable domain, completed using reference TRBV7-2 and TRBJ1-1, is GAGVSQSPSNKVTEKGKDVELRCDPISGHTALYWYRQSLGQGLEFLIYFQGNSAPDKSGLPSDRFSAERTGGSVSTLTIQRTQQEDSAVYLCASSLTGINTEAFFGQGTRLTVV.